The TCR beta chain under discussion was sequenced for a study of blood T cell repertoires in COVID-19. Sequencing used immunoSEQ multiplex PCR; TCRdb keeps in-frame clones, though not all of them. In the table there are under 95,000 clones, roughly 87% of which are singletons. Sequencing used peripheral blood. This clonotype originated in a man aged 55 to 70 with acute or convalescent COVID-19.

The CDR3 DNA reads as TGTGCCAGCTCACGCAGAGGAGGAAGTGAAAAACTGTTTTTT. It specifies CASSRRGGSEKLFF. V gene TRBV18 combines with J gene TRBJ1-4, with unresolved D. The germline V gene encodes CDR1 KGHSH and CDR2 LQKENI. V was pared by 4 bases and J by 7 bases, with 13 bases between. The CDR3 extends over 14 amino acids.